This T cell receptor (beta chain) was found in a study of T cell responses to AZD1222 COVID-19 vaccine. The protocol was immunoSEQ multiplex PCR, while the TCRdb copy is restricted to in-frame clones and leaves out a portion. The repertoire holds 120,000 or so clones, over 80% seen once, with approximately 1% in the top ten. The specimen comprised peripheral blood, sampled on day 0 of AZD1222 vaccination. The sequence derives from an adult in good health.

The CDR3 DNA sequence: TGCAGCGTTGGACACCGGTTAGCCTTTAGCACAGATACGCAGTATTTT. As protein: CSVGHRLAFSTDTQYF. This rearrangement joins TRBV29-1 to TRBJ2-3; D gene ambiguous. The V end was cut by 4 bases, the J end by 0 bases, with 17 bases between. CDR1 and CDR2 from the germline V gene are SQVTM and ANQGSEA. This CDR3 is built from 16 residues.